This TCR beta chain came from a study of pediatric ulcerative colitis. Profiled with immunoSEQ multiplex PCR; TCRdb holds only in-frame clones, not every one. The table has over 10,000 clones, more than 70% seen once; the top ten hold approximately 4.8%. Rectal tissue came from one to two pinch biopsies taken at colonoscopy. In germline, CDR1 is SNHLY, CDR2 FYNNEI. CDR3 size: 14 residues. Germline trimming cut 3 bases from V and 2 bases from J; bases unmatched to any gene: 0. This clone was picked up a small number of times. The source of this sequence is a boy aged 5-17 years who was a control in a study of pediatric ulcerative colitis. This chain joins TRBV2 and TRBJ1-5; 8 positions match TRBD1. Sequenced material: gut tissue. The CDR3 bases are TGTGCCAGCAGTGAGACAGGGGGCAATCAGCCCCAGCATTTT. Residues: CASSETGGNQPQHF.